This T cell receptor (beta chain) came from a study of blood T cells in healthy people across ages. On this clonotype itself: What it recognizes is unknown.

The V and J ends lost 1 base and 7 bases, in that order; junction bases with no gene match: 5. CDR1 is KGHDR and CDR2 is SFDVKD in the germline V gene. The CDR3 extends over 15 amino acids. PCR was performed a second time for about 7 to 11 cycles using a sample-barcoded 5' primer and a J-beta primer mix. TCRdb re-called the 5' RACE reads with MiXCR, one entry per CDR3 protein. In the table there are around 600,000 distinct CDR3 sequences, less than 60% of which are singletons. Each donor supplied 8 to 10 milliliters of peripheral blood. Broader study findings: PBMC samples, being unsorted, prevented any conclusive comparison of naive and antigen-experienced cells. Lack of knowledge of donor CMV status possibly confounded expanded clonotype changes.

The TCR sequence derives from a man at least 80 years old in good health. Sequenced sample: blood. The gene calls are TRBV24-1 and TRBJ2-7; the match to TRBD2 covers 11 bases. In nucleotides, the CDR3 is TGTGCCACCAGTGATTTAGGGACTAGCGGCAATGAGCAGTACTTC. It codes for CATSDLGTSGNEQYF.